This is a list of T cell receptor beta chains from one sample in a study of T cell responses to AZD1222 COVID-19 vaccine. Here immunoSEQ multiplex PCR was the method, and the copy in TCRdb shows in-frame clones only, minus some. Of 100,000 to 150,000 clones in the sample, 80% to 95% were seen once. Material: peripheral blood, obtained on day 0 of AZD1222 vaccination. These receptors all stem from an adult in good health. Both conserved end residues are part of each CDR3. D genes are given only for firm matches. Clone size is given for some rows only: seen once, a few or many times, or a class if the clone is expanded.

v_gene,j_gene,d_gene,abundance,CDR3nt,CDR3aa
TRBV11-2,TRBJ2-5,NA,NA,TGTGCCAGCAGCTCGAGGACGAGGGGGGAGACCCAGTACTTC,CASSSRTRGETQYF
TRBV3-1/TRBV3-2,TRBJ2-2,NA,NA,TGTGCCAGCAGCCCCTCCTTTGCGGGGCTTAGCGGGGAGCTGTTTTTT,CASSPSFAGLSGELFF
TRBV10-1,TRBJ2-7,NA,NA,TGCGCCAGTATAGGGACAACTCGATCCTACGAGCAGTACTTC,CASIGTTRSYEQYF
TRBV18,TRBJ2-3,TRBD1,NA,TGTGCCAGCACCCCCGGGACAGGGGGAACAGATACGCAGTATTTT,CASTPGTGGTDTQYF
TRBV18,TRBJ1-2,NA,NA,TGTGCCAGCTCACCAGGGCAGCACTATGGCTACACCTTC,CASSPGQHYGYTF
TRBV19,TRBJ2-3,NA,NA,TGTGCCAGTAGTATTGTAGGGTATACAGATACGCAGTATTTT,CASSIVGYTDTQYF
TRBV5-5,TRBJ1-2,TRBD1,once,TGTGCCAGCAGCCCGTACTGGACAGGGGCATCGGGCGGCTACACCTTC,CASSPYWTGASGGYTF
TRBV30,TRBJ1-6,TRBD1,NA,TGTGCCTGGAGTGGCGGGACAGGGAGCTCACCCCTCCACTTT,CAWSGGTGSSPLHF
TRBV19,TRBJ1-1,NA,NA,TGTGCCAGTAGGACCCGGGTTTTAAACACTGAAGCTTTCTTT,CASRTRVLNTEAFF
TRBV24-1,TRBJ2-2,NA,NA,TGTGCCACCAGTGAGACTAACACCGGGGAGCTGTTTTTT,CATSETNTGELFF
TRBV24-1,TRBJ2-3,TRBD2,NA,TGTGCCACCAGTGACTCCGGGACTAGCCCCACAGATACGCAGTATTTT,CATSDSGTSPTDTQYF
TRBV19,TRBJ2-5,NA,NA,TGTGCCAGTAGTACGGGACCCCGGGAGACCCAGTACTTC,CASSTGPRETQYF
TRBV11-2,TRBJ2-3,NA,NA,TGTGCCAGCAGCCCCGCCCCGAGGGGCTGGGGCACAGATACGCAGTATTTT,CASSPAPRGWGTDTQYF